Shown below are 17 T cell receptor beta chains from a single sample sequenced in a study of blood T cell repertoires in COVID-19. Repertoires were generated with immunoSEQ multiplex PCR, while TCRdb's copy carries only in-frame clones and drops some. The table shows around 150,000 clones, with around 80% occurring only once. Specimen: peripheral blood. Source of these receptors: a woman of 80 years or more with active or convalescent COVID-19.

V and J are TRBV10-3 and TRBJ1-2; D gene uncertain. Germline CDR1 is ENHRY and CDR2 is SYGVKD. The CDR3 has 14 residues. Trimming left V 2 bases short and J 4 bases short, with 11 bases between. The CDR3 nucleotides are TGTGCCATCAGTGAGGGGTTAGACACCTATGGCTACACCTTC. Translating it yields CAISEGLDTYGYTF.

The gene calls are TRBV28 and TRBJ1-2; 7 nucleotides agree with TRBD1. The V and J ends lost 5 bases and 6 bases, in that order; junction bases with no gene match: 9. The germline gives CDR1 MDHEN, CDR2 SYDVKM. The CDR3 is made up of 14 amino acids. The CDR3 DNA reads TGTGCCAGCAGTCCACGTGGGACAGCCGATGGCTACACCTTC. Protein sequence: CASSPRGTADGYTF.

This clone appeared once. This chain uses TRBV19 with TRBJ2-3, with a weak D call TRBD1 (6 bases). Germline V CDR1 and CDR2: LNHDA, SQIVND (reference sequence). The CDR3 contains 17 residues. V shed 6 bases and J shed 0 bases, with 19 bases lying between them. CDR3 bases: TGTGCCAGTAGCCGGGACACCGTTATCCATAGCACAGATACGCAGTATTTT. It yields the protein CASSRDTVIHSTDTQYF.

The chain employs TRBV4-2 and TRBJ1-4; 7 bases map to TRBD1. The V gene end was trimmed by 4 bases and the J gene end by 3 bases; junction bases not matched to a gene: 5. The V gene's germline CDR1 is LGHNA and CDR2 YNFKEQ. This CDR3 spans 15 amino acids. The CDR3 nucleotides read TGTGCCAGCAGCCCAGCACAGGGGTCTAATGAAAAACTGTTTTTT. Protein: CASSPAQGSNEKLFF.

Only a few counts were recorded for this clone. This rearrangement joins TRBV6-5 to TRBJ1-1; D not resolved. The CDR3 extends over 13 amino acids. Trimming removed 6 bases at V and 0 bases at J, with 8 bases between. CDR1 and CDR2 (germline): MNHEY, SVGAGI. In DNA, the CDR3 is TGTGCCAGCAGACACCGATTGAACACTGAAGCTTTCTTT. Translating gives CASRHRLNTEAFF.

The gene calls are TRBV7-9 and TRBJ2-5; 12 positions match TRBD2. This CDR3 is built from 17 residues. Unmatched junction bases numbered 4, after V lost 0 bases and J lost 2 bases. The germline CDR1 and CDR2 sequences are SEHNR and FQNEAQ (reference sequence). CDR3 amino acids: CASSLASSGGAQETQYF. DNA of the CDR3: TGTGCCAGCAGCTTAGCTTCTAGCGGGGGGGCACAAGAGACCCAGTACTTC. Filled out from reference TRBV7-9 and TRBJ2-5, the complete variable domain reads DTGVSQNPRHKITKRGQNVTFRCDPISEHNRLYWYRQTLGQGPEFLTYFQNEAQLEKSRLLSDRFSAERPKGSFSTLEIQRTEQGDSAMYLCASSLASSGGAQETQYFGPGTRLLVL.

The V call is TRBV7-2, the J call TRBJ1-1, with 7 bases matching TRBD1. With 5 bases clipped from V and 8 bases from J, the junction kept 5 bases outside the gene matches. The CDR3 extends over 12 amino acids. Per germline, CDR1 SGHTA and CDR2 FQGNSA. The CDR3 DNA reads as TGTGCCAGCAGCCCCAACAGGGGAGAAGCTTTCTTT. Protein: CASSPNRGEAFF.

The chain employs TRBV9 and TRBJ1-5; 9 positions match TRBD1. In germline, CDR1 is SGDLS, CDR2 YYNGEE. The CDR3 length is 14 residues. Losses at the gene ends were 4 bases for V and 7 bases for J; bases not matched to a gene: 6. DNA of the CDR3: TGTGCCAGCAGCCGGGACAGGGCCCCCCAGCCCCAGCATTTT. Its protein is CASSRDRAPQPQHF.

The V and J genes are TRBV27 and TRBJ1-6, with 7 bases matching TRBD1. CDR1 and CDR2 (germline): MNHEY, SMNVEV (reference sequence). The CDR3 length is 21 residues. Trimming took 4 bases from V and 0 from J; bases not matched to a gene: 18. As DNA, the CDR3 is TGTGCCAGCAGTTCAAACGCGCTAACAGGGGCGAGGAGCTCCTATAATTCACCCCTCCACTTT. The encoded protein is CASSSNALTGARSSYNSPLHF.

The chain recombines TRBV9 with TRBJ2-1; possible D gene TRBD1, 6 bases. Trimming shortened V by 1 base and J by 4 bases, and 15 bases separated the two germline ends. CDR1 and CDR2 from the germline V gene are SGDLS and YYNGEE. The CDR3 loop spans 16 amino acids. The CDR3 is CASSVLPTGRYNEQFF. The CDR3 nucleotides read TGTGCCAGCAGCGTACTCCCGACAGGACGATACAATGAGCAGTTCTTC.

CDR3 residues: CSASLQGNLAGAAMVV. Here the CDR3 DNA reads TGCAGTGCTAGTCTTCAGGGAAATCTAGCGGGGGCCGCTATGGTTGTC. The chain joins TRBV20-1 to TRBJ2-7; 10 bases are shared with TRBD2. The length of the CDR3 is 16 residues. Germline values: CDR1 DFQATT, CDR2 SNEGSKA (reference sequence).

The CDR3 DNA reads as TGCGCCAGCAGCACAGGGACAGGGGGCGACGAGCAGTACTTC. Amino acid sequence: CASSTGTGGDEQYF. The chain employs TRBV5-1 and TRBJ2-7, with 12 bases fitting TRBD1. The CDR3 extends over 14 amino acids. Germline CDR1 SGHRS, CDR2 YFSETQ. V was clipped by 4 bases and J by 5 bases; unmatched bases: 4.

The genes are TRBV18 and TRBJ2-3; D is unclear. Germline CDR1 KGHSH, CDR2 LQKENI. This CDR3 region has 14 residues. V was clipped by 2 bases and J by 0 bases, with 6 bases between them. The CDR3 here is CASSPGHSTDTQYF. The CDR3 region has the DNA TGTGCCAGCTCACCAGGCCATAGCACAGATACGCAGTATTTT.

The rearrangement links TRBV4-1 to TRBJ1-2; TRBD1 is a possible D gene (6 bases). The V and J ends lost 2 bases and 11 bases respectively, with 18 bases between them. CDR1 MGHRA and CDR2 YSYEKL come from the germline V gene. This CDR3 has 14 amino acids. The CDR3 nucleotides read TGCGCCAGCAGCCAACTAGGACAGCGGACCCTATACACCTTC. Translation gives CASSQLGQRTLYTF.

This chain uses TRBV6-6 with TRBJ2-2; TRBD1 might be the D (5 bases). The germline V gene has CDR1 MNHNY and CDR2 SVGAGI (reference sequence). CDR3 length: 13 residues. The V and J ends lost 0 bases and 6 bases respectively, with 5 bases between them. The CDR3 nucleotides read TGTGCCAGCAGTTACTCCAGGGCCGGGGAGCTGTTTTTT. Its translation is CASSYSRAGELFF.

In the case of this clone: The same CDR3 is also encoded by other DNA sequences in this sample. The chain has TRBV18 and TRBJ2-5; 7 bases fit TRBD2. V was pared by 3 bases and J by 2 bases, with 0 bases of the junction left unmatched. CDR3 length equals 13 residues. The V gene's germline CDR1 is KGHSH and CDR2 LQKENI. The chain's CDR3 is CASSPGLQETQYF. CDR3 sequence (DNA): TGTGCCAGCTCACCGGGACTACAAGAGACCCAGTACTTC.

V is TRBV6-5 and J is TRBJ1-3, with 8 bases that match TRBD1. CDR1 and CDR2 (germline): MNHEY, SVGAGI. The CDR3 spans 15 residues. V shed 6 bases and J 2 bases; nucleotides not matched to a gene: 6. CDR3 sequence reads: CASSYEQGAGNTIYF. The CDR3 coding sequence is TGTGCCAGCAGCTATGAACAGGGGGCTGGAAACACCATATATTTT.